This T cell receptor beta chain was sequenced during a study of OX40 agonist ivuxolimab in advanced cancers. About the study: Ivuxolimab, which patients received intravenously every 2 weeks, was dosed at 0.01 to 10 mg/kg.

With 5 bases clipped from V and 4 bases from J, the junction kept 12 bases outside the gene matches. CDR3 length: 16 amino acids. Germline values: CDR1 SGHKS, CDR2 YYEKEE (reference sequence). Here immunoSEQ multiplex PCR was the method, and the copy in TCRdb shows in-frame clones only, minus some. The sample includes under 11,000 clones, about 80% of them seen just once. The receptor comes from an adult with an advanced solid tumor such as melanoma, head and neck, liver or kidney cancer. The V gene is TRBV5-5, the J gene TRBJ2-1, with 7 bases that match TRBD1. This material consisted of CD4+ or CD8+ T cells sorted from blood, taken in a trial of the OX40 agonist ivuxolimab. CDR3 in DNA: TGTGCCAGCAGACCGGACAGGCTCGGAGTTTACAATGAGCAGTTCTTC. Its translation: CASRPDRLGVYNEQFF.